The present entry profiles one TCR beta chain with its context. The authors' processing: How many nucleated cells were present was estimated from reference gene primer amplification. Profiled with immunoSEQ multiplex PCR; TCRdb holds only in-frame clones, not every one. V and J calls and clone size follow that table, whereas D and trimming were derived from the DNA. The table shows roughly 96,000 clones, with about 80% occurring only once. The data belong to a study of blood T cell repertoires in COVID-19. Study-wide background: The study drew acute and convalescent COVID-19 samples from the United States, Italy and Spain. PBMCs, B-cell-depleted T cells, or T cells provided the cDNA or gDNA that made up the material.

The CDR3 consists of 14 residues. Germline assignment: CDR1 MNHNY and CDR2 SVGAGI (reference sequence). The V gene lost 6 bases and the J gene lost 7 bases, with 16 bases spanning the gap. The V call is TRBV6-6, the J call TRBJ1-5, with a weak D call TRBD1 (5 bases). The receptor's source is a man between 60 and 70 years old with acute or convalescent COVID-19. The sample taken for sequencing was peripheral blood. Here the CDR3 DNA reads TGTGCCAGCAGAAGTGGGGGGGGGAAGCAGCCCCAGCATTTT. Amino acids: CASRSGGGKQPQHF.